These T cell receptor beta chains were read from a single sample in a study of beta chain features in type 1 diabetes. Produced via immunoSEQ multiplex PCR; TCRdb's table is partial and in-frame only. There are 600,000 to 700,000 clones in the sample; roughly 13% occur only once, and 0.02% to 0.025% lies in the top ten. Sample: naive CD4+ T cells from blood. These receptors were taken from a man younger than 35 with type 1 diabetes. Each CDR3 is given with its conserved first and last residue. The D gene is left open where the match is weak. The size entry is marked missing in some rows and otherwise reads once, few, many or a size class.

v_call: TRBV6-1
d_call: TRBD1
clone_size: -
j_call: TRBJ2-1
cdr3_nt: TGTGCCAGCAACAGGGACAGATACAATGAGCAGTTCTTC
cdr3_aa: CASNRDRYNEQFF

v_call: TRBV6-5
d_call: -
clone_size: -
j_call: TRBJ2-2
cdr3_nt: TGTGCCAGCAGCCCCTTGATAACCGCCGGGGAGCTGTTTTTT
cdr3_aa: CASSPLITAGELFF

v_call: TRBV30
d_call: -
clone_size: few
j_call: TRBJ2-7
cdr3_nt: TGTGCCTGGAGTGTACAGGGATATTCCTACGAGCAGTACTTC
cdr3_aa: CAWSVQGYSYEQYF

v_call: TRBV30
d_call: TRBD1
clone_size: few
j_call: TRBJ1-3
cdr3_nt: TGTGCCTGGAGTGCCAGGGACAGAGCCTTCTCTGGAAACACCATATATTTT
cdr3_aa: CAWSARDRAFSGNTIYF

v_call: TRBV30
d_call: -
clone_size: -
j_call: TRBJ1-2
cdr3_nt: TGTGCCTGGATCGTCCCCGGACAGATTTATGGCTACACCTTC
cdr3_aa: CAWIVPGQIYGYTF

v_call: TRBV15
d_call: -
clone_size: -
j_call: TRBJ2-7
cdr3_nt: TGTGCCACCAGCAGAGGAGGGGACGACTACGAGCAGTACTTC
cdr3_aa: CATSRGGDDYEQYF

v_call: TRBV28
d_call: -
clone_size: few
j_call: TRBJ2-6
cdr3_nt: TGTGCCAGCAGTTTACCTCGGGGCGAAACCTACTCTGGGGCCAACGTCCTGACTTTC
cdr3_aa: CASSLPRGETYSGANVLTF

v_call: TRBV19
d_call: -
clone_size: few
j_call: TRBJ1-1
cdr3_nt: TGTGCCAGTAGTCACCCGAACACTGAAGCTTTCTTT
cdr3_aa: CASSHPNTEAFF

v_call: TRBV5-1
d_call: TRBD2
clone_size: -
j_call: TRBJ2-5
cdr3_nt: TGCGCCAGCAGCCGCCCCTTGGCGGGGGGACGAGGGGAGACCCAGTACTTC
cdr3_aa: CASSRPLAGGRGETQYF

v_call: TRBV5-6
d_call: TRBD2
clone_size: -
j_call: TRBJ2-5
cdr3_nt: TGTGCCAGCAGCTTGGATGGACTAGCGGGGGACCAAGAGACCCAGTACTTC
cdr3_aa: CASSLDGLAGDQETQYF

v_call: TRBV6-1
d_call: -
clone_size: -
j_call: TRBJ2-6
cdr3_nt: TGTGCCAGCAGTGCAGGGACTTCTGGGGCCAACGTCCTGACTTTC
cdr3_aa: CASSAGTSGANVLTF

v_call: TRBV5-4
d_call: TRBD1
clone_size: -
j_call: TRBJ2-5
cdr3_nt: TGTGCCAGCAGCTCGGGACAGGACCTCCAAGAGACCCAGTACTTC
cdr3_aa: CASSSGQDLQETQYF

v_call: TRBV7-2
d_call: -
clone_size: -
j_call: TRBJ1-1
cdr3_nt: TGTGCCAGCAGCTTAGTGGCGGGGCCTGGCACTGAAGCTTTCTTT
cdr3_aa: CASSLVAGPGTEAFF

v_call: TRBV5-1
d_call: -
clone_size: -
j_call: TRBJ1-2
cdr3_nt: TGCGCCAGCAGGCGGGAGGACTATGGCTACACCTTC
cdr3_aa: CASRREDYGYTF

v_call: TRBV30
d_call: -
clone_size: few
j_call: TRBJ2-3
cdr3_nt: TGTGCCTGGAGTGCCCTAGGGGATACGCAGTATTTT
cdr3_aa: CAWSALGDTQYF

v_call: TRBV25-1
d_call: TRBD2
clone_size: -
j_call: TRBJ2-1
cdr3_nt: TGTGCCAGCAGCGAGGGGACTAGCGGGCCTAGCTCCTACAATGAGCAGTTCTTC
cdr3_aa: CASSEGTSGPSSYNEQFF

v_call: TRBV5-1
d_call: -
clone_size: few
j_call: TRBJ2-3
cdr3_nt: TGCGCCAGCAGCTTGGGGGCGGCTAGCACAGATACGCAGTATTTT
cdr3_aa: CASSLGAASTDTQYF

v_call: TRBV7-9
d_call: -
clone_size: -
j_call: TRBJ2-2
cdr3_nt: TGTGCCAGCAGCTTAGTCTCGTTCACCGGGGAGCTGTTTTTT
cdr3_aa: CASSLVSFTGELFF

v_call: TRBV28
d_call: -
clone_size: -
j_call: TRBJ2-7
cdr3_nt: TGTGCCAGCAGTCCCCGCCGGCCGACATACGAGCAGTACTTC
cdr3_aa: CASSPRRPTYEQYF

v_call: TRBV5-4
d_call: TRBD1
clone_size: -
j_call: TRBJ2-7
cdr3_nt: TGTGCCAGCAGCGGGACAGGGGGCGCATCCTACGAGCAGTACTTC
cdr3_aa: CASSGTGGASYEQYF

v_call: TRBV7-9
d_call: -
clone_size: -
j_call: TRBJ1-1
cdr3_nt: TGTGCCAGCAGCTTAGAAGGCCGGGTTGCTTTCTTT
cdr3_aa: CASSLEGRVAFF

v_call: TRBV6-5
d_call: -
clone_size: -
j_call: TRBJ1-5
cdr3_nt: TGTGCCAGCAGTTACGAGAGGGGAAGTCAGCCCCAGCATTTT
cdr3_aa: CASSYERGSQPQHF

v_call: TRBV9
d_call: TRBD1
clone_size: few
j_call: TRBJ1-2
cdr3_nt: TGTGCCAGCAGAGAGACAGGGGTGGGTGGCTACACCTTC
cdr3_aa: CASRETGVGGYTF

v_call: TRBV7-8
d_call: TRBD1
clone_size: few
j_call: TRBJ1-6
cdr3_nt: TGTGCCAGCAGCTTCCGGGACAGCTATAATTCACCCCTCCACTTT
cdr3_aa: CASSFRDSYNSPLHF

v_call: TRBV10-3
d_call: -
clone_size: few
j_call: TRBJ2-7
cdr3_nt: TGTGCCATCAGTGCTGTCAGGTCAACCGACTCCTACGAGCAGTACTTC
cdr3_aa: CAISAVRSTDSYEQYF

v_call: TRBV19
d_call: -
clone_size: few
j_call: TRBJ2-5
cdr3_nt: TGTGCCAGTAAGGACGGGTACCAAGAGACCCAGTACTTC
cdr3_aa: CASKDGYQETQYF

v_call: TRBV7-9
d_call: -
clone_size: few
j_call: TRBJ1-1
cdr3_nt: TGTGCCAGCAGCTTAGGGGCAGGCCCGGGGAACACTGAAGCTTTCTTT
cdr3_aa: CASSLGAGPGNTEAFF

v_call: TRBV5-4
d_call: -
clone_size: -
j_call: TRBJ2-6
cdr3_nt: TGTGCCAGCAGCTTGGACACTTCTGGGGCCAACGTCCTGACTTTC
cdr3_aa: CASSLDTSGANVLTF

v_call: TRBV28
d_call: -
clone_size: -
j_call: TRBJ2-3
cdr3_nt: TGTGCCAGCAGTCCCCCCTACACAGATACGCAGTATTTT
cdr3_aa: CASSPPYTDTQYF

v_call: TRBV7-2
d_call: TRBD1
clone_size: -
j_call: TRBJ1-2
cdr3_nt: TGTGCCAGCAGCATAGCACAGGGGAACGGTGGCTACACCTTC
cdr3_aa: CASSIAQGNGGYTF

v_call: TRBV10-3
d_call: -
clone_size: few
j_call: TRBJ2-7
cdr3_nt: TGTGCCATCAGTGAGCGGAGCTACGAGCAGTACTTC
cdr3_aa: CAISERSYEQYF

v_call: TRBV18
d_call: -
clone_size: -
j_call: TRBJ2-6
cdr3_nt: TGTGCCAGCTCACCCTTCTCTGGGGCCAACGTCCTGACTTTC
cdr3_aa: CASSPFSGANVLTF

v_call: TRBV12-5
d_call: TRBD1
clone_size: -
j_call: TRBJ1-3
cdr3_nt: TGTGCTAGTGGTTTGACTACGACAGGGATCGGAAACACCATATATTTT
cdr3_aa: CASGLTTTGIGNTIYF

v_call: TRBV7-9
d_call: -
clone_size: few
j_call: TRBJ1-5
cdr3_nt: TGTGCCAGCAGCCCCGCTATGGGGTTTAGCAATCAGCCCCAGCATTTT
cdr3_aa: CASSPAMGFSNQPQHF

v_call: TRBV5-1
d_call: TRBD1
clone_size: few
j_call: TRBJ2-7
cdr3_nt: TGCGCCAGCAGCGAGACAGGGAACAACCACTACGAGCAGTACTTC
cdr3_aa: CASSETGNNHYEQYF

v_call: TRBV5-1
d_call: -
clone_size: -
j_call: TRBJ2-7
cdr3_nt: TGCGCCAGCAGCTTGGAGCGACCCGGCTACGAGCAGTACTTC
cdr3_aa: CASSLERPGYEQYF

v_call: TRBV29-1
d_call: TRBD1
clone_size: -
j_call: TRBJ2-5
cdr3_nt: TGCAGCGTTGATAACAGGGGGTTGGAGACCCAGTACTTC
cdr3_aa: CSVDNRGLETQYF

v_call: TRBV30
d_call: -
clone_size: -
j_call: TRBJ2-7
cdr3_nt: TGTGCCTGGAGTGCAGCAGGGCGGGACGAGCAGTACTTC
cdr3_aa: CAWSAAGRDEQYF

v_call: TRBV6-5
d_call: -
clone_size: few
j_call: TRBJ2-7
cdr3_nt: TGTGCCAGCCAGAAGGCAGACACCTCATACGAGCAGTACTTC
cdr3_aa: CASQKADTSYEQYF

v_call: TRBV5-6
d_call: -
clone_size: few
j_call: TRBJ2-3
cdr3_nt: TGTGCCAGCAGCCGGGCAGATACGCAGTATTTT
cdr3_aa: CASSRADTQYF

v_call: TRBV6-5
d_call: -
clone_size: few
j_call: TRBJ1-5
cdr3_nt: TGTGCCAGCAGTTACGGGGCAGTTGATCAGCCCCAGCATTTT
cdr3_aa: CASSYGAVDQPQHF

v_call: TRBV10-3
d_call: -
clone_size: -
j_call: TRBJ1-2
cdr3_nt: TGTGCCATCAGTGAGACCGGTGGCTACACCTTC
cdr3_aa: CAISETGGYTF

v_call: TRBV5-1
d_call: TRBD1
clone_size: -
j_call: TRBJ2-6
cdr3_nt: TGCGCCAGCAGCTCCCAGGGGGCTGGGGCCAACGTCCTGACTTTC
cdr3_aa: CASSSQGAGANVLTF

v_call: TRBV30
d_call: -
clone_size: few
j_call: TRBJ1-2
cdr3_nt: TGTGCCTGGAGCCAAGGATTCGGCTACACCTTC
cdr3_aa: CAWSQGFGYTF

v_call: TRBV4-1
d_call: -
clone_size: -
j_call: TRBJ2-3
cdr3_nt: TGCGCCAGCAGCCCGACAGTACAGACAGATACGCAGTATTTT
cdr3_aa: CASSPTVQTDTQYF

v_call: TRBV2
d_call: -
clone_size: -
j_call: TRBJ1-4
cdr3_nt: TGTGCCCGGTCCGGGGACGATGGCGAAAAACTGTTTTTT
cdr3_aa: CARSGDDGEKLFF

v_call: TRBV9
d_call: -
clone_size: -
j_call: TRBJ1-5
cdr3_nt: TGTGCCAGCAGCGTAGGAGGGGCCAATCAGCCCCAGCATTTT
cdr3_aa: CASSVGGANQPQHF